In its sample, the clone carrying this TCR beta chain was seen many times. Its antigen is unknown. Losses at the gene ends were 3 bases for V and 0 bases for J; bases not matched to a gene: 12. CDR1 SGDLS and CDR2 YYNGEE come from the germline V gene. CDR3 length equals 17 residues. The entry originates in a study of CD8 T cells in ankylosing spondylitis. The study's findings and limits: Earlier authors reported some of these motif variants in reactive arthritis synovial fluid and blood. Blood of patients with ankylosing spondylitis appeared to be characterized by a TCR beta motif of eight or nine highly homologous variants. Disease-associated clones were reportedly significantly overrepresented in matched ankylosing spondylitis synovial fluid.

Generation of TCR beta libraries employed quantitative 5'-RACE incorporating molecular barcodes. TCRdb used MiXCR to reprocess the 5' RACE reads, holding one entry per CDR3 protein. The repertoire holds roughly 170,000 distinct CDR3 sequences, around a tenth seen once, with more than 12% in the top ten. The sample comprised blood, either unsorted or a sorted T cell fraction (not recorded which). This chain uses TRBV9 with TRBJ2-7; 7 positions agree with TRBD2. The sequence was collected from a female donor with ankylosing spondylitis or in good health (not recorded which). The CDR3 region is CASSDPREGFSSYEQYF. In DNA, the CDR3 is TGTGCCAGCAGCGACCCCAGGGAGGGATTCAGCTCCTACGAGCAGTACTTC. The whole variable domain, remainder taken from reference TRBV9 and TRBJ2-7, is DSGVTQTPKHLITATGQRVTLRCSPRSGDLSVYWYQQSLDQGLQFLIQYYNGEERAKGNILERFSAQQFPDLHSELNLSSLELGDSALYFCASSDPREGFSSYEQYFGPGTRLTVT.